The 24 T cell receptor beta chains listed next were all sequenced from one sample in a study of T cell changes during pregnancy in multiple sclerosis. Some clones are missing from TCRdb's copy, which holds only in-frame ones; the method was immunoSEQ multiplex PCR. Among tens of thousands of clones listed, about 91% were seen once. The material was CD8+ T cells from peripheral blood mononuclear cells, obtained before pregnancy. The receptors originated from a female donor with multiple sclerosis, enrolled in a pregnancy study.

The rearrangement links TRBV13 to TRBJ2-6; no clear D gene. Germline lookup yields CDR1 PRHDT and CDR2 FYEKMQ (reference sequence). The length of the CDR3 is 14 residues. V dropped 3 bases and J dropped 0 bases, with 3 bases sitting between them. In DNA form, the CDR3 reads TGTGCCAGCAGCTTTATCTCTGGGGCCAACGTCCTGACTTTC. Protein product: CASSFISGANVLTF.

This chain joins TRBV6-5 and TRBJ2-7; the D gene is possibly TRBD1 (6 bases). CDR1 MNHEY and CDR2 SVGAGI come from the germline V gene. This CDR3 spans 15 amino acids. Trimming pared 2 bases from V and 2 bases from J, leaving 13 bases between. The CDR3 sequence is CASSYGQPWTYEQYF. The CDR3 DNA reads TGTGCCAGCAGTTACGGACAGCCATGGACCTACGAGCAGTACTTC.

The CDR3 DNA follows: TGTGCCAGCAGTTACTCGTTGGGACTAGAGGTTGAGCAGTTCTTC. This gives the protein CASSYSLGLEVEQFF. This rearrangement joins TRBV6-6 to TRBJ2-1, with 8 positions matching TRBD2. After removal of 0 bases from V and 9 bases from J, the junction contained 7 bases not matched to a gene. The CDR3 spans 15 residues. From germline, CDR1 is MNHNY and CDR2 SVGAGI (reference sequence).

This chain uses TRBV4-1 with TRBJ1-4; the match to TRBD1 covers 8 bases. CDR3 length: 13 residues. CDR1 and CDR2 (germline): MGHRA, YSYEKL. V lost 4 bases, J lost 7 bases, and 2 bases stayed unmatched. The CDR3: CASSLTGGEKLFF. CDR3 nucleotides: TGCGCCAGCAGCCTTACAGGGGGTGAAAAACTGTTTTTT.

This clone has only one observation. The CDR3: CATIGQGTTDTQYF. The CDR3 DNA is TGTGCCACCATCGGACAGGGTACGACAGATACGCAGTATTTT. The chain employs TRBV2 and TRBJ2-3; 8 bases map to TRBD1. The germline CDR1 and CDR2 sequences are SNHLY and FYNNEI. V was pared by 10 bases and J by 3 bases, with 9 bases of the junction left unmatched. CDR3 size: 14 residues. Drawing the rest from reference TRBV2 and TRBJ2-3, the complete variable domain is EPEVTQTPSHQVTQMGQEVILRCVPISNHLYFYWYRQILGQKVEFLVSFYNNEISEKSEIFDDQFSVERPDGSNFTLKIRSTKLEDSAMYFCATIGQGTTDTQYFGPGTRLTVL.

Concerning this clone itself: Sequence at one end of the junction differs from germline and may be a read error. The J gene is TRBJ2-3, the V gene TRBV7-7; D might be TRBD2 (5 bases). This CDR3 contains 15 residues. CDR1 is SSHAT and CDR2 is FNYEAQ in the germline V gene (reference sequence). Written as DNA, the CDR3 is TGTGCTAGCAGCTTAGCGCCAGGACTCGGAGATACGCAGTATTTT. Translating it yields CASSLAPGLGDTQYF.

The chain recombines TRBV5-1 with TRBJ2-7, with 8 positions matching TRBD1. This CDR3 has 14 residues. V shed 4 bases, J shed 4 bases, and the junction held 7 bases outside the gene matches. Germline V gene sequence: CDR1 SGHRS, CDR2 YFSETQ. CDR3 sequence: CASSQLDRAYEQYF. The CDR3 coding sequence is TGCGCCAGCAGCCAACTGGACAGGGCGTACGAGCAGTACTTC.

The chain combines TRBV19 with TRBJ2-7, with D possibly being TRBD1 (7 bases). Germline-derived CDR1 and CDR2 are LNHDA and SQIVND (reference sequence). V lost 8 bases and J 4 bases, leaving 12 bases between the germline ends. This CDR3 has 12 amino acids. The CDR3 is CASEGGQYEQYF. In nucleotides, the CDR3 is TGTGCCAGTGAGGGGGGACAGTACGAGCAGTACTTC. The entire variable domain, with the rest obtained from reference TRBV19 and TRBJ2-7, is as follows: DGGITQSPKYLFRKEGQNVTLSCEQNLNHDAMYWYRQDPGQGLRLIYYSQIVNDFQKGDIAEGYSVSREKKESFPLTVTSAQKNPTAFYLCASEGGQYEQYFGPGTRLTVT.

The rearrangement joins TRBV27 to TRBJ2-7, with 11 bases aligning to TRBD1. The CDR3 runs to 18 residues. V lost 3 bases to trimming and J lost 2 bases; unmatched junction nucleotides: 12. The germline V gene has CDR1 MNHEY and CDR2 SMNVEV (reference sequence). The CDR3 reads CASSFGTGGMGDPYEQYF. The CDR3 DNA sequence: TGTGCCAGCAGTTTTGGGACAGGGGGTATGGGGGACCCCTACGAGCAGTACTTC.

DNA of the CDR3: TGTGCCAGCAGCACTGGACAGTCCGAGCAGTTCTTC. It is translated as CASSTGQSEQFF. The chain links TRBV5-6 to TRBJ2-1; a possible D gene is TRBD1 (6 bases). The V gene's germline CDR1 is SGHDT and CDR2 YYEEEE. The V end was cut by 4 bases, the J end by 10 bases, with 12 bases between. The CDR3 loop spans 12 amino acids.

The rearrangement links TRBV7-2 to TRBJ1-1; D not certain. Germline CDR1 and CDR2: SGHTA and FQGNSA. The CDR3 consists of 13 residues. Trimming removed 1 base from V and 6 bases from J, with 9 bases in between. CDR3 sequence: CASSLERLPEAFF. In DNA, the CDR3 is TGTGCCAGCAGCTTAGAGCGTTTGCCTGAAGCTTTCTTT. Combining the CDR3 with reference TRBV7-2 and TRBJ1-1 gives the whole variable domain GAGVSQSPSNKVTEKGKDVELRCDPISGHTALYWYRQSLGQGLEFLIYFQGNSAPDKSGLPSDRFSAERTGGSVSTLTIQRTQQEDSAVYLCASSLERLPEAFFGQGTRLTVV.

This sequence joins TRBV6-4 and TRBJ2-2; 7 nucleotides match TRBD1. The ends lost 2 bases at V and 5 bases at J; junction bases unmatched: 5. Looked up from germline, CDR1 is MRHNA and CDR2 is SNTAGT. The CDR3 is 15 residues long. The CDR3 DNA reads as TGTGCCAGCAGTGACCGGACAGGTTTAACCGGGGAGCTGTTTTTT. Its protein is CASSDRTGLTGELFF.

The chain joins TRBV6-4 to TRBJ2-2, with D tentatively TRBD1 (7 bases). Germline CDR1 MRHNA, CDR2 SNTAGT. Trimming stripped 6 bases from V and 3 bases from J, with 11 bases between. CDR3 length: 14 residues. Here the CDR3 reads CASRDREDTGELFF. In DNA form, the CDR3 reads TGTGCCAGCAGAGACAGGGAGGACACCGGGGAGCTGTTTTTT.

This clone was counted a few times. The chain has TRBV7-3 and TRBJ2-5; a possible D gene is TRBD1 (6 bases). The V gene's germline CDR1 is SGHTA and CDR2 FQGTGA. V was trimmed by 2 bases and J by 5 bases, leaving 15 bases between them. This CDR3 is built from 15 residues. The CDR3 here is CASSLGGAPRETQYF. In nucleotides, the CDR3 is TGTGCCAGCAGCTTAGGGGGCGCCCCCCGGGAGACCCAGTACTTC.

The CDR3 reads CASSPGLGTDTQYF. The CDR3, as DNA: TGCGCCAGCAGCCCGGGACTCGGCACAGATACGCAGTATTTT. The chain is built from TRBV5-1 and TRBJ2-3, with a tentative D call TRBD2 (6 bases). V lost 4 bases, J lost 1 base, and 10 bases lay in between. Per germline, CDR1 SGHRS and CDR2 YFSETQ. This CDR3 region has 14 residues.

The chain joins TRBV30 to TRBJ2-5; TRBD1 is a possible D gene (6 bases). The germline V and J ends were trimmed by 4 bases and 7 bases, with 16 bases remaining between them. CDR1 is GTSNPN, CDR2 SVGIG, per germline (reference sequence). This CDR3 spans 13 amino acids. The CDR3 sequence is CAWNEGEWRTQYF. CDR3 nucleotide sequence: TGTGCCTGGAACGAGGGGGAGTGGAGGACCCAGTACTTC. The complete variable domain, with remaining parts taken from reference TRBV30 and TRBJ2-5, reads SQTIHQWPATLVQPVGSPLSLECTVEGTSNPNLYWYRQAAGRGLQLLFYSVGIGQISSEVPQNLSASRPQDRQFILSSKKLLLSDSGFYLCAWNEGEWRTQYFGPGTRLLVL.

The chain uses TRBV2 and TRBJ1-6, with 9 bases fitting TRBD1. CDR3 length equals 16 residues. Germline values: CDR1 SNHLY, CDR2 FYNNEI. Trimming took 8 bases from V and 7 from J; bases not matched to a gene: 12. CDR3 nucleotides: TGTGCCAGCGCCAGGTCCGGGACAGGGCCAAATTCACCCCTCCACTTT. Protein: CASARSGTGPNSPLHF. Drawing the rest from reference TRBV2 and TRBJ1-6, the complete variable domain is EPEVTQTPSHQVTQMGQEVILRCVPISNHLYFYWYRQILGQKVEFLVSFYNNEISEKSEIFDDQFSVERPDGSNFTLKIRSTKLEDSAMYFCASARSGTGPNSPLHFGNGTRLTVT.

As regards this clone: Different DNA sequences within this sample yield the same CDR3. The chain couples TRBV6-6 to TRBJ2-7; D might be TRBD1 (6 bases). Per germline, CDR1 MNHNY and CDR2 SVGAGI (reference sequence). The CDR3 extends over 13 amino acids. Trimming left V 0 bases short and J 7 bases short, with 10 bases between. In nucleotides, the CDR3 is TGTGCCAGCAGTTACTCGATACAGGGAGAGCAGTACTTC. Residues: CASSYSIQGEQYF.

The rearrangement joins TRBV9 to TRBJ2-2; D may be TRBD1 (6 bases). V was trimmed by 3 bases and J by 1 base, leaving 19 bases between them. CDR1 and CDR2 from the germline V gene are SGDLS and YYNGEE. The CDR3 runs 18 residues. The CDR3 reads CASSEGEIAWGNTGELFF. The CDR3 region has the DNA TGTGCCAGCAGCGAGGGGGAGATCGCGTGGGGGAACACCGGGGAGCTGTTTTTT.

The chain employs TRBV29-1 and TRBJ2-7, with D possibly being TRBD1 (5 bases). Trimming removed 5 bases from V and 7 bases from J, with 12 bases in between. The CDR3 runs to 11 residues. CDR1 and CDR2 (germline): SQVTM, ANQGSEA. The CDR3 is CSVYTGAEQYF. DNA for the CDR3: TGCAGCGTTTATACAGGTGCGGAGCAGTACTTC.

Concerning this clone: The sample contains more than one DNA sequence encoding this CDR3. The gene calls are TRBV7-3 and TRBJ2-5, with D possibly TRBD2 on 5 matching bases. Germline CDR1 is SGHTA and CDR2 is FQGTGA. CDR3 length: 14 amino acids. V was clipped by 2 bases and J by 4 bases, with 11 bases between them. The CDR3 region has the DNA TGTGCCAGCAGCTTAGGAGGCGGCGGAGAGACCCAGTACTTC. Its protein product is CASSLGGGGETQYF.

The chain employs TRBV27 and TRBJ2-2; possibly TRBD1 for D (5 bases). CDR1 and CDR2 (germline): MNHEY, SMNVEV (reference sequence). This CDR3 comprises 12 residues. The V and J ends lost 4 bases and 6 bases respectively, with 6 bases between them. CDR3 region: CASSWGPGELFF. In nucleotides, the CDR3 is TGTGCCAGCAGTTGGGGCCCCGGGGAGCTGTTTTTT.

The chain is built from TRBV6-6 and TRBJ1-2; 8 positions agree with TRBD1. Germline V CDR1 and CDR2: MNHNY, SVGAGI (reference sequence). Germline trimming cut 6 bases from V and 1 base from J; bases unmatched to any gene: 10. The CDR3 sequence is 16 residues long. The CDR3 coding sequence is TGTGCCAGCAGCAAAGTCGGGACAGGAGATAACTATGGCTACACCTTC. Encoded protein: CASSKVGTGDNYGYTF.

J is TRBJ2-1 and V is TRBV13; D is unclear. Trimming took off 5 bases at V and 0 bases at J, with 14 bases between the two ends. Germline V gene sequence: CDR1 PRHDT, CDR2 FYEKMQ (reference sequence). CDR3 length equals 16 residues. DNA for the CDR3: TGTGCCAGCAGCCCCGAGACCTACAGCTCCTACAATGAGCAGTTCTTC. Its protein is CASSPETYSSYNEQFF.